These 10 T cell receptor beta chains came from one sample sequenced in a study of cytomegalovirus exposure and HLA in healthy donors. The PCR had 60 Vbeta and 13 Jbeta primers. Some clones are missing from TCRdb's copy, which holds only in-frame ones; the method was immunoSEQ multiplex PCR. The data show 150,000 to 200,000 clones, 70% to 90% seen once. The sequenced sample was PBMCs. The receptors come from a man aged 18 to 29 in good health and CMV-seropositive.

The rearrangement uses TRBV27 and TRBJ2-5, with TRBD1 as a possible D gene (5 bases). CDR3 size: 14 residues. The germline gives CDR1 MNHEY, CDR2 SMNVEV (reference sequence). The ends were cut back, 4 bases at V and 4 bases at J, with 13 bases in the middle. In nucleotides, the CDR3 is TGTGCCAGCAGTTCCATCTCTAGGGGAGAGACCCAGTACTTC. Encoded protein: CASSSISRGETQYF.

The count of this clone is one. V and J are TRBV6-5 and TRBJ1-6; 7 bases line up with TRBD1. The CDR3 runs 14 residues. Germline V gives CDR1 MNHEY, CDR2 SVGAGI. V lost 7 bases to trimming and J lost 6 bases; unmatched junction nucleotides: 6. In nucleotides, the CDR3 is TGTGCCAGCAATCGACAGGGAATTAATTCACCCCTCCACTTT. Protein product: CASNRQGINSPLHF.

The chain joins TRBV6-1 to TRBJ1-2; tentatively, D is TRBD1 (5 bases). V lost 2 bases and J lost 3, with 7 bases in between. The CDR3 runs 13 residues. Looked up from germline, CDR1 is MNHNS and CDR2 is SASEGT. The CDR3 nucleotides are TGTGCCAGCAGTGAACAACAGGACTATGGCTACACCTTC. Translation gives CASSEQQDYGYTF.

The genes are TRBV29-1 and TRBJ2-2, with D perhaps matching TRBD1 (7 bases). This CDR3 region has 15 residues. The ends were cut back, 5 bases at V and 0 bases at J, with 13 bases in the middle. Germline V gene sequence: CDR1 SQVTM, CDR2 ANQGSEA. CDR3 nucleotide sequence: TGCAGCGTTCCAGGGGGGTTCGCGAACACCGGGGAGCTGTTTTTT. Protein: CSVPGGFANTGELFF.

CDR3 sequence: CASSPRQGSTFYTF. CDR3 sequence (DNA): TGCGCCAGCAGCCCTCGGCAGGGATCCACATTCTACACCTTC. The genes are TRBV4-3 and TRBJ1-2, with D perhaps TRBD1 (5 bases). Germline-derived CDR1 and CDR2 are LGHNA and YSLEER. The CDR3 is 14 residues long. Between the trimmed V and J ends, which lost 4 bases and 10 bases, there was a span of 19 bases.

The chain links TRBV9 to TRBJ1-2; D unclear. Trimming removed 0 bases from V and 4 bases from J, with 10 bases in between. Germline V gene lookup returns CDR1 SGDLS and CDR2 YYNGEE. This CDR3 comprises 14 residues. CDR3 coding DNA: TGTGCCAGCAGCGTAGAAGCGGCCCCCTATGGCTACACCTTC. Its protein is CASSVEAAPYGYTF. The complete variable domain, with remaining parts taken from reference TRBV9 and TRBJ1-2, reads DSGVTQTPKHLITATGQRVTLRCSPRSGDLSVYWYQQSLDQGLQFLIQYYNGEERAKGNILERFSAQQFPDLHSELNLSSLELGDSALYFCASSVEAAPYGYTFGSGTRLTVV.

The chain links TRBV9 to TRBJ1-3; tentatively, D is TRBD1 (6 bases). V lost 4 bases and J 0 bases, leaving 14 bases between the germline ends. Germline loops: CDR1 SGDLS, CDR2 YYNGEE. The CDR3 runs to 16 residues. The CDR3 DNA follows: TGTGCCAGCAGCCCCCGGGGGGCGGACTCTGGAAACACCATATATTTT. Translated: CASSPRGADSGNTIYF. The whole variable domain, remainder taken from reference TRBV9 and TRBJ1-3, is DSGVTQTPKHLITATGQRVTLRCSPRSGDLSVYWYQQSLDQGLQFLIQYYNGEERAKGNILERFSAQQFPDLHSELNLSSLELGDSALYFCASSPRGADSGNTIYFGEGSWLTVV.

The chain employs TRBV7-9 and TRBJ2-1; tentatively, D is TRBD2 (6 bases). V was trimmed by 2 bases and J by 3 bases, leaving 20 bases between them. This CDR3 spans 18 amino acids. Germline values: CDR1 SEHNR, CDR2 FQNEAQ (reference sequence). The chain's CDR3 is CASSLPLLAGRNYNEQFF. The CDR3 DNA is TGTGCCAGCAGCTTACCCCTTTTGGCAGGGAGGAACTACAATGAGCAGTTCTTC.

V gene TRBV2 combines with J gene TRBJ1-1, with 7 bases aligning to TRBD1. The CDR3 sequence is 13 residues long. V lost 2 bases to trimming and J lost 8 bases; unmatched junction nucleotides: 5. Germline assignment: CDR1 SNHLY and CDR2 FYNNEI. CDR3 region: CASSEWSGQEAFF. CDR3 nucleotide sequence: TGTGCCAGCAGTGAATGGTCGGGACAGGAAGCTTTCTTT.

The chain has TRBV7-9 and TRBJ2-7; 10 bases align to TRBD1. With 5 bases clipped from V and 3 bases from J, the junction kept 7 bases outside the gene matches. The CDR3 spans 15 residues. The germline V gene encodes CDR1 SEHNR and CDR2 FQNEAQ (reference sequence). CDR3 sequence: CASSPPGTGDYEQYF. The CDR3 DNA follows: TGTGCCAGCAGCCCACCTGGGACAGGGGACTACGAGCAGTACTTC.